Listed here is a single T cell receptor beta chain. Between the trimmed V and J ends, which lost 3 bases and 4 bases, there was a span of 3 bases. Germline V lookup: CDR1 MDHEN, CDR2 SYDVKM. The length of the CDR3 is 11 residues. The data originate from a study of blood T cell repertoires in COVID-19. At the level of the study: The origin of the acute and convalescent COVID-19 samples was the United States, Italy and Spain. PBMCs, B-cell-depleted T cells, or T cells were the source of the cDNA or gDNA that made up the material.

Per the study methods: Nucleated cell number was recorded as an estimate derived from reference gene primer amplification. Sequencing used immunoSEQ multiplex PCR; TCRdb keeps in-frame clones, though not all of them. The V and J calls and clone size were taken over from that table, and D and trimming were inferred from the DNA. Among approximately 88,000 clones listed, roughly 80% were seen once. The chain recombines TRBV28 with TRBJ1-2, with D unresolved. This clonotype originated in a human donor in a cohort sampled during active COVID-19. Sequences were obtained from peripheral blood. The CDR3, as DNA: TGTGCCAGCAGTTTTCGCTATGGCTACACCTTC. It encodes CASSFRYGYTF.